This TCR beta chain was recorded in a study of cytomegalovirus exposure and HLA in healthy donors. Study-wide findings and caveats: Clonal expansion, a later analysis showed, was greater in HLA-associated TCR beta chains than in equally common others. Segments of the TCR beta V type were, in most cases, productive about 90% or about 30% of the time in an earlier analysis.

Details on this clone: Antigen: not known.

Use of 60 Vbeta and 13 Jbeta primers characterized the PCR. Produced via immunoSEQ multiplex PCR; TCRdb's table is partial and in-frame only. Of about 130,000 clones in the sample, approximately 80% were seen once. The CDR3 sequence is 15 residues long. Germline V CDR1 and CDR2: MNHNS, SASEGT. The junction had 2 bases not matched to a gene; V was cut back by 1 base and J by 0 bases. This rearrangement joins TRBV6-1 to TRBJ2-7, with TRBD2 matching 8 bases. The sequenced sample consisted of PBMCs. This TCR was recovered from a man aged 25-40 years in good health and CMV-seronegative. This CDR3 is CASSEGSGSSYEQYF. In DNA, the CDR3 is TGTGCCAGCAGTGAAGGGAGCGGGAGCTCCTACGAGCAGTACTTC.